The rows below give T cell receptor beta chains drawn from one sample of a study of blood T cell repertoires in COVID-19. Here immunoSEQ multiplex PCR was the method, and the copy in TCRdb shows in-frame clones only, minus some. The sample shows some 230,000 clones, approximately 92% of them seen only once. The material sequenced was PBMCs or T cells enriched from blood (not recorded which). These TCRs come from a woman aged 18-29 years in a cohort exposed to, infected with or recovered from COVID-19 (not recorded which). CDR3s leave out the opening cysteine and the closing phenylalanine or tryptophan. Each record gives: D gene, J gene, V gene, CDR3 length, CDR3 protein. D genes are given only for firm matches.

d_gene: .; j_gene: TRBJ2-1; v_gene: TRBV2; len: 9; CDR3aa: ASSVAAGLF
d_gene: .; j_gene: TRBJ1-2; v_gene: TRBV27; len: 14; CDR3aa: ASRTLSRGTYYGYT
d_gene: TRBD2; j_gene: TRBJ2-1; v_gene: TRBV27; len: 11; CDR3aa: AAQVAGGFEQF
d_gene: .; j_gene: TRBJ1-3; v_gene: TRBV3-1/TRBV3-2; len: 13; CDR3aa: ASSEWGGGGNTIY
d_gene: .; j_gene: TRBJ2-1; v_gene: TRBV2; len: 17; CDR3aa: ASSWPARSSASSYNEQF
d_gene: TRBD2; j_gene: TRBJ2-5; v_gene: TRBV7-2; len: 13; CDR3aa: ASSSWTSGQETQY
d_gene: TRBD2; j_gene: TRBJ2-5; v_gene: TRBV3-1/TRBV3-2; len: 14; CDR3aa: ASSQGRGLGVETQY
d_gene: .; j_gene: TRBJ1-6; v_gene: TRBV10-2; len: 11; CDR3aa: ASTENLNSPLH
d_gene: .; j_gene: TRBJ1-5; v_gene: TRBV30; len: 12; CDR3aa: AWSVAGSDQPQH
d_gene: .; j_gene: TRBJ2-1; v_gene: TRBV7-9; len: 12; CDR3aa: ASSPSPRGNEQF
d_gene: .; j_gene: TRBJ1-2; v_gene: TRBV5-3; len: 11; CDR3aa: ARSHDWLYGYT
d_gene: TRBD2; j_gene: TRBJ2-5; v_gene: TRBV24-1; len: 12; CDR3aa: ATSGEGGRETQY
d_gene: TRBD2; j_gene: TRBJ2-1; v_gene: TRBV15; len: 14; CDR3aa: ATSREIAGNYNEQF
d_gene: TRBD1; j_gene: TRBJ2-6; v_gene: TRBV7-9; len: 14; CDR3aa: ASSHGTDPGANVLT